The TCR beta chain under discussion was sequenced for a study of cytomegalovirus exposure and HLA in healthy donors. PCR involved 60 Vbeta and 13 Jbeta primers. Here immunoSEQ multiplex PCR was the method, and the copy in TCRdb shows in-frame clones only, minus some. The sample consists of some 140,000 clones, over 60% of them appearing once. Study-level points and caveats: What TCR beta sequences reportedly achieved was accurate prediction of HLA-A and HLA-B alleles in most subjects.

On this clone itself: Its specificity is unknown.

Sequences were obtained from PBMCs. This clonotype was obtained from a male donor in good health and CMV-seropositive.

CDR3 nucleotides: TGCGCCAGCAGCCAAGATCGATGGACAGGGGCACACAATGAGCAGTTCTTC. Its translation is CASSQDRWTGAHNEQFF. This chain connects TRBV4-3 to TRBJ2-1; 9 bases map to TRBD1. V was clipped by 0 bases and J by 5 bases; unmatched bases: 8. The CDR3 totals 17 residues. Germline CDR1 is LGHNA and CDR2 is YSLEER.